The rows below give T cell receptor beta chains drawn from one sample of a study of metastatic and nonmetastatic thyroid tumors. TCRdb reprocessed the PCR reads via MiXCR. The data contain about 24,000 clones, roughly 23% of them singletons. Material: blood. Receptors originate from a female donor with papillary thyroid cancer or a benign thyroid nodule (not recorded which). Some clones in this sample may be carry-over from other donors' samples. CDR3s include the opening cysteine and the closing phenylalanine or tryptophan. D genes are given only for firm matches. Clone size is stated in some rows and not others, as once, few, many or a class when expanded.

size	V	D	J	DNA	CDR3
many	TRBV7-9	-	TRBJ2-3	TGTGCCAGCAGCCGAGATCCCAGGGCAGATACGCAGTATTTT	CASSRDPRADTQYF
-	TRBV7-8	-	TRBJ1-5	TGTGCCAGCAGCCCTTACAGGTGGCAACGCAATCAGCCCCAGCATTTC	CASSPYRWQRNQPQHF
-	TRBV7-9	-	TRBJ2-7	TGTGCCAGCAGCACGGGACGCGAGCAGTACTTC	CASSTGREQYF
-	TRBV19	-	TRBJ2-1	TGTGCCAGTAGCCTAAGAATGGGGCATGAGCGGTTCTTC	CASSLRMGHERFF
-	TRBV6-1	-	TRBJ1-1	TGTGCCAGCAGTGAAGGTATCGGTCTCGTGTCTTTCTTT	CASSEGIGLVSFF
many	TRBV15	TRBD2	TRBJ2-1	TGCGCCACCAGCAGTGAATCTAGCGGGAGGGCATTCAATGAGCAGTTCTTC	CATSSESSGRAFNEQFF
-	TRBV6-1	-	TRBJ1-2	TGTGCCTGCAGTGATTCAGCCGGCATAAACTATGGCTACACCTTC	CACSDSAGINYGYTF
medium-sized	TRBV18	-	TRBJ1-5	TGTGCCAGCTCAATAGGTCAGGGGAGCGGCAATCAGCCCCAGCATTTT	CASSIGQGSGNQPQHF
many	TRBV7-6	TRBD2	TRBJ2-1	TGTGCCAGCAGCTTGGACCCGCCAAGCGGGGGTAATGTTGAGCAGTTCTTC	CASSLDPPSGGNVEQFF
many	TRBV4-1	-	TRBJ2-2	TGCGCCAGCAGCCAAGCAAGGGACTCGAACACCGGGGAGCTGTTTTTT	CASSQARDSNTGELFF
-	TRBV6-1	-	TRBJ1-2	TGTGCCAGCAGTGAACCGGTCAGAGCAAACTATGGCTACACCTTC	CASSEPVRANYGYTF
many	TRBV6-2/TRBV6-3	-	TRBJ1-2	TGTGCCAGCAGCCAGTTCGGGGCGGCGGGCTACACCTTC	CASSQFGAAGYTF
-	TRBV7-2	-	TRBJ2-5	TGTGCCAGCAGCTTAGTTCCAGAGGGGCTCCAAGAGACACAGTACTTC	CASSLVPEGLQETQYF
-	TRBV11-1	TRBD2	TRBJ2-1	TGTGCCAGTAGCTTAGGCATAGCGGGACAATATGTTGAGCAGTTCTTC	CASSLGIAGQYVEQFF
many	TRBV7-9	-	TRBJ2-2	TGTGCCAGCAGCCCAGGGCAGGGAGACACCGGGGAGCTGTTTTTT	CASSPGQGDTGELFF
few	TRBV12-3/TRBV12-4	TRBD2	TRBJ2-1	TGTGCCAGCAGCCCGGGACTAGCGGGCCCTAGGGAGCGGTTCTTC	CASSPGLAGPRERFF
-	TRBV27	-	TRBJ1-5	TGTGCCAGCAGGGCGGGACTTCACCCAGGGAGCAATCAGCCCCAGCATTTT	CASRAGLHPGSNQPQHF
many	TRBV2	-	TRBJ2-3	TGTGCCAGCATCCGAGGGCAGGACACAGATACGCAGTATTTT	CASIRGQDTDTQYF
many	TRBV6-1	-	TRBJ2-3	TGTGCCAGCACAGAAGGCGAGATTGATACGCAGTATTTT	CASTEGEIDTQYF
-	TRBV5-1	-	TRBJ1-3	TGCGCCAGCAGCTTGACCGGAAGAAACACCATATATTTT	CASSLTGRNTIYF
-	TRBV19	-	TRBJ1-1	TGTGCCAGTAAAGGAGTCTGGGTCAAGGGAGCTTTCTTT	CASKGVWVKGAFF
many	TRBV7-3	TRBD1	TRBJ2-3	TGTGCCAGCAGCTTAAGGGGGACAGGGATCCTCACAGATACGCAGTATTTT	CASSLRGTGILTDTQYF
-	TRBV7-6	-	TRBJ1-1	TGTGCCAGCAGCTCCACAGGTATTATGAGCACTGAAGCTTTCTTT	CASSSTGIMSTEAFF